This T cell receptor (beta chain) is drawn from a study of metastatic and nonmetastatic thyroid tumors. CDR1 and CDR2 from the germline V gene are ENHRY and SYGVKD. CDR3 length equals 13 residues. Original analysis: Variation in CDR3 across clinicopathological groups served as the basis for constructing a distant-metastasis classifier in papillary thyroid cancer. TCRdb re-called the PCR reads via MiXCR. TCRdb's processing, not the authors', yielded these V and J calls. The sample carries 55,000 or so clones, approximately 17% recorded once. No treatment of any kind had been given to any patient before thyroid surgery. This clone was seen more than once but under ten times. An end of the junction does not agree with germline; a read error may underlie this.

V is TRBV10-3 and J is TRBJ2-7; D is ambiguous. Sequencing was done on a sample of blood. This clonotype was sampled from a female donor with papillary thyroid cancer or a benign thyroid nodule (not recorded which). Some clones in this sample may be carry-over from other donors' samples. CDR3 amino acids: CAISAHQVYDQYF. In DNA form, the CDR3 reads TGTGCCATCAGTGCACACCAGGTTTACGATCAGTACTTC.